Following are 30 T cell receptor beta chains from one sample sequenced in a study of T cells in women clearing cervical HPV infection. Repertoires were generated with immunoSEQ multiplex PCR, while TCRdb's copy carries only in-frame clones and drops some. The sample data list around 46,000 clones. What was sequenced was blood buffy coat. The source of these receptors is a woman aged 18 to 75 with a cervical HPV16 infection that either progressed to CIN3+ or cleared (not recorded which).

Comments on this clone: The CDR3 end lies 3 residues beyond the end of the read and is filled in from the germline J gene. This chain connects TRBV10-3 to TRBJ2-5; 9 nucleotides agree with TRBD1. The CDR3 covers 14 residues. From germline, CDR1 is ENHRY and CDR2 SYGVKD. The CDR3 DNA, read in part, is TGTGCCATCAGTTCCACAGGGGGCACAGATACC. It codes for CAISSTGGTDT. The CDR3, in full, reads CAISSTGGTDTQYF.

As concerns this clone: The read falls 3 residues short of the CDR3 end, and the missing part is taken from the germline J gene. V and J are TRBV30 and TRBJ2-7, with TRBD2 matching over 10 bases. The CDR3 is 13 amino acids. V lost 3 bases and J lost 6; bases outside the gene matches: 5. CDR1 and CDR2 (germline): GTSNPN, SVGIG (reference sequence). Here the CDR3 reads CAWRASGSSEQYF. CDR3 DNA, as far as it was read: TGTGCCTGGAGAGCTAGCGGGAGCTCCGAG.

Details on this clone: The read finishes 3 residues shy of the CDR3 end, and the germline J gene is used to complete it. This chain joins TRBV6-1 and TRBJ1-3, with TRBD1 matching over 9 bases. Unmatched junction bases numbered 6, after V lost 2 bases and J lost 4 bases. This CDR3 region has 16 residues. CDR1 MNHNS and CDR2 SASEGT come from the germline V gene. This chain's CDR3 is CASSERGTGYGNTIYF. The CDR3 bases that were read are TGTGCCAGCAGTGAACGGGGGACAGGGTACGGAAACACC.

CDR3 amino acids: CASSFSGSEETQYF. Incomplete CDR3 DNA: TGTGCCAGCAGCTTTTCCGGGTCCGAAGAGACC. The rearrangement joins TRBV7-6 to TRBJ2-5; no firm D call. The CDR3 goes on 3 residues after the read ends, and that part is filled in from the germline J gene. From germline, CDR1 is SGHVS and CDR2 FNYEAQ. V was pared by 3 bases and J by 3 bases, with 11 bases between. There are 14 residues in the CDR3.

As concerns this clone: The CDR3 end is not reached by the read, which stops 3 residues before it; the germline J gene fills it in. The chain recombines TRBV18 with TRBJ2-2; the match to TRBD1 covers 9 bases. CDR1 is KGHSH, CDR2 LQKENI, per germline. The CDR3 loop spans 15 amino acids. The CDR3 DNA, read in part, is TGTGCCAGCAGCCTCCCCGGGACAGGGAAGTCACCG. Amino acid sequence: CASSLPGTGKSP. The CDR3 as a whole reads CASSLPGTGKSPLFF.

A note on this clone: Sequencing ends 3 residues short of the CDR3 end; the germline J gene provides the rest. The chain employs TRBV6-1 and TRBJ2-3; D is possibly TRBD2 (6 bases). V lost 1 base, J lost 4 bases, and 15 bases lay in between. From germline, CDR1 is MNHNS and CDR2 SASEGT. This CDR3 region has 16 residues. The chain's CDR3 is CASSEDLAFSPDTQYF. Partial CDR3 DNA: TGTGCCAGCAGTGAAGATCTAGCGTTCAGCCCAGATACG.

Comment on this clone: The CDR3 end falls 3 residues outside the read, so it is completed with the germline J gene. J is TRBJ2-1 and V is TRBV6-4; the match to TRBD2 covers 9 bases. This CDR3 is built from 15 residues. V shed 3 bases, J shed 7 bases, and the junction held 7 bases outside the gene matches. The germline V gene has CDR1 MRHNA and CDR2 SNTAGT. The sequenced CDR3 bases are TGTGCCAGCAGTGAACCGGGACTAGCTTTGAATGAG. It specifies CASSEPGLALNE. The whole CDR3 is CASSEPGLALNEQFF.

Concerning this clone: The read ends 3 residues before the CDR3 terminus; that terminus is restored from the germline J gene. J is TRBJ2-2 and V is TRBV11-3; 10 positions match TRBD1. V gave up 3 bases and J gave up 4 bases; unmatched junction bases: 2. This CDR3 has 15 amino acids. Germline CDR1 and CDR2: SGHNT and YENEEA. CDR3 sequence reads: CASSFDRGLTGELFF. Incomplete CDR3 DNA: TGTGCCAGCAGCTTCGACAGGGGGCTCACCGGGGAG.

To note about this clone: The CDR3 extends 3 residues past the end of the read, so its final part is completed from the germline J gene. The chain recombines TRBV7-2 with TRBJ2-7; D possibly corresponds to TRBD1 (6 bases). The ends were cut back, 5 bases at V and 2 bases at J, with 13 bases in the middle. The CDR3 is 14 amino acids. CDR1 is SGHTA, CDR2 FQGNSA, per germline. The part of the CDR3 DNA that was read is TGTGCCAGCAGCCTATCCAGGGGTCCCTACGAG. The encoded protein is CASSLSRGPYE. The whole CDR3 sequence is CASSLSRGPYEQYF. Complete variable domain (other parts from reference TRBV7-2 and TRBJ2-7): GAGVSQSPSNKVTEKGKDVELRCDPISGHTALYWYRQSLGQGLEFLIYFQGNSAPDKSGLPSDRFSAERTGGSVSTLTIQRTQQEDSAVYLCASSLSRGPYEQYFGPGTRLTVT.

On this clone itself: The read terminates 3 residues ahead of where the CDR3 ends, so the germline J gene completes it. The chain recombines TRBV5-1 with TRBJ2-1; 9 bases agree with TRBD2. With V trimmed by 0 bases and J by 6 bases, 4 bases remained unmatched. The germline V gene encodes CDR1 SGHRS and CDR2 YFSETQ. CDR3 length: 15 residues. The CDR3 sequence is CASSLGREGSNEQFF. The part of the CDR3 DNA that was read is TGCGCCAGCAGCTTGGGGCGGGAGGGCTCCAATGAG.

Regarding this clone: The CDR3 is cut off 3 residues early in the read; its end comes from the germline J gene. The J gene is TRBJ2-3, the V gene TRBV14; weak D call: TRBD1 (6 bases). In germline, CDR1 is SGHDN, CDR2 FVKESK. Trimming stripped 1 base from V and 0 bases from J, with 17 bases between. The CDR3 sequence is 18 residues long. The CDR3 here is CASSQGGGVSVSTDTQYF. The covered CDR3 bases are TGTGCCAGCAGCCAAGGTGGGGGCGTATCGGTTAGCACAGATACG.

A word on this clone: Read data end 3 residues before the CDR3 end; the end is taken from the germline J gene. The genes are TRBV13 and TRBJ1-1, with D perhaps matching TRBD1 (5 bases). Germline V gene sequence: CDR1 PRHDT, CDR2 FYEKMQ (reference sequence). Trimming removed 4 bases from V and 5 bases from J, with 20 bases in between. The CDR3 consists of 16 residues. Here the CDR3 reads CASSSDYQGGLTEAFF. CDR3 DNA, as far as it was read: TGTGCCAGCAGCTCGGATTACCAGGGAGGGCTTACTGAA.

Worth noting for this clone: The sequenced fragment ends 3 residues before the CDR3 boundary, so the rest is inferred from the germline J gene. This rearrangement joins TRBV6-2 or TRBV6-3 to TRBJ2-1; 9 positions agree with TRBD1. Germline CDR1 is MNHEY and CDR2 is SVGEGT. The V segment lost 2 bases and the J segment 0 bases; nucleotides outside the gene matches: 5. The CDR3 has 17 residues. The CDR3 DNA, read in part, is TGTGCCAGCAGTTACCCCCTGACAGGGGGCTCCTACAATGAG. Its translation is CASSYPLTGGSYNE. The full CDR3 sequence reads CASSYPLTGGSYNEQFF.

A remark on this clone: The sequenced fragment ends 3 residues before the CDR3 boundary, so the rest is inferred from the germline J gene. This chain joins TRBV29-1 and TRBJ2-7; the match to TRBD1 covers 12 bases. The ends lost 5 bases at V and 2 bases at J; junction bases unmatched: 1. The germline CDR1 and CDR2 sequences are SQVTM and ANQGSEA. The CDR3 covers 13 residues. CDR3 DNA, as far as it was read: TGCAGCGTTCGGGACAGGGGGCCCTACGAG. Encoded protein: CSVRDRGPYE. The CDR3 as a whole reads CSVRDRGPYEQYF.

In regard to this clone: Read data end 3 residues before the CDR3 end; the end is taken from the germline J gene. The genes are TRBV19 and TRBJ1-2; weak D call: TRBD1 (5 bases). The germline CDR1 and CDR2 sequences are LNHDA and SQIVND (reference sequence). The CDR3 extends over 14 amino acids. The CDR3: CASSIDLTAGGYTF. The covered CDR3 bases are TGTGCCAGTAGTATAGATCTGACAGCTGGGGGC. Complete variable domain (other parts from reference TRBV19 and TRBJ1-2): DGGITQSPKYLFRKEGQNVTLSCEQNLNHDAMYWYRQDPGQGLRLIYYSQIVNDFQKGDIAEGYSVSREKKESFPLTVTSAQKNPTAFYLCASSIDLTAGGYTFGSGTRLTVV.

Concerning this clone: The CDR3 goes on 3 residues after the read ends, and that part is filled in from the germline J gene. The chain uses TRBV30 and TRBJ2-2; perhaps TRBD2 as D (7 bases). Between the trimmed V and J ends, which lost 1 base and 2 bases, there was a span of 11 bases. CDR3 length equals 15 residues. Germline CDR1 reads GTSNPN; CDR2 reads SVGIG (reference sequence). The sequenced CDR3 bases are TGTGCCTGGAGTGGCGGGGGCGATAACACCGGGGAG. This translates into CAWSGGGDNTGE. The entire CDR3 protein is CAWSGGGDNTGELFF.

Points on this clone: The read finishes 3 residues shy of the CDR3 end, and the germline J gene is used to complete it. The chain combines TRBV19 with TRBJ2-7; maybe TRBD2 (6 bases). CDR1 is LNHDA and CDR2 is SQIVND in the germline V gene (reference sequence). The CDR3 totals 13 residues. With 1 base removed from V and 6 bases from J, the gap between germline ends came to 10 bases. The covered CDR3 bases are TGTGCCAGTAGTATAGGGAGCGGGTTCGAG. Encoded protein: CASSIGSGFE. The CDR3, in full, reads CASSIGSGFEQYF. Combining the CDR3 with reference TRBV19 and TRBJ2-7 gives the whole variable domain DGGITQSPKYLFRKEGQNVTLSCEQNLNHDAMYWYRQDPGQGLRLIYYSQIVNDFQKGDIAEGYSVSREKKESFPLTVTSAQKNPTAFYLCASSIGSGFEQYFGPGTRLTVT.

As concerns this clone: The CDR3 goes on 3 residues after the read ends, and that part is filled in from the germline J gene. The chain employs TRBV2 and TRBJ2-3; D might be TRBD1 (7 bases). In germline, CDR1 is SNHLY, CDR2 FYNNEI. CDR3 size: 16 residues. CDR3 in amino acids: CASSEASDRAGGPQYF. The CDR3 bases that were read are TGTGCCAGCAGTGAAGCTTCCGACAGGGCTGGGGGGCCG.

Details on this clone: The read ends 3 residues shy of where the CDR3 ends; the end is completed using the germline J gene. J is TRBJ2-1 and V is TRBV5-1, with 9 bases matching TRBD2. The CDR3 contains 15 residues. Germline V lookup: CDR1 SGHRS, CDR2 YFSETQ. V lost 6 bases to trimming and J lost 6 bases; unmatched junction nucleotides: 10. Incomplete CDR3 DNA: TGCGCCAGCACGTCGATAGCGGGAGTAGTCAATGAG. It encodes CASTSIAGVVNE. The CDR3, in full, reads CASTSIAGVVNEQFF. Looking up the rest from reference TRBV5-1 and TRBJ2-1 gives the full variable domain: KAGVTQTPRYLIKTRGQQVTLSCSPISGHRSVSWYQQTPGQGLQFLFEYFSETQRNKGNFPGRFSGRQFSNSRSEMNVSTLELGDSALYLCASTSIAGVVNEQFFGPGTRLTVL.

In the case of this clone: Read coverage stops 3 residues before the CDR3 terminus; the germline J gene supplies the remainder. The rearrangement links TRBV6-1 to TRBJ2-1, with D perhaps TRBD1 (5 bases). With 2 bases removed from V and 7 bases from J, the gap between germline ends came to 15 bases. This CDR3 is built from 15 residues. CDR1 and CDR2 (germline): MNHNS, SASEGT. This CDR3 is CASSESWGGKNEQFF. The CDR3 DNA, read in part, is TGTGCCAGCAGTGAAAGCTGGGGCGGAAAGAATGAG.

Note on this clone: The read halts 3 residues ahead of the CDR3 end, with the missing end drawn from the germline J gene. The genes are TRBV11-2 and TRBJ2-7, with D tentatively TRBD1 (5 bases). The CDR3 totals 15 residues. Germline V lookup: CDR1 SGHAT, CDR2 FQNNGV. V was clipped by 3 bases and J by 2 bases, with 14 bases between them. The CDR3 DNA, read in part, is TGTGCCAGCAGCTTGCCCAGGGTAGCCCCCTACGAG. Amino acids: CASSLPRVAPYE. The CDR3 as a whole reads CASSLPRVAPYEQYF.

Worth noting for this clone: The CDR3 goes on 3 residues after the read ends, and that part is filled in from the germline J gene. This chain connects TRBV7-2 to TRBJ2-2, with no clear D. This CDR3 spans 15 amino acids. The V gene's germline CDR1 is SGHTA and CDR2 FQGNSA. The ends were cut back, 5 bases at V and 4 bases at J, with 14 bases in the middle. The sequenced part of the CDR3 DNA is TGTGCCAGCAGCCAAGCCAGGCTGGGCACCGGGGAG. Translating gives CASSQARLGTGE. The whole CDR3 region reads CASSQARLGTGELFF.

Of note for this clone: The DNA ends 3 residues before the CDR3 does, and the rest of the CDR3 is filled in from the germline J gene. The J gene is TRBJ2-3, the V gene TRBV19, with a weak D call TRBD1 (6 bases). Per the germline V gene, CDR1 is LNHDA and CDR2 is SQIVND (reference sequence). The CDR3 extends over 15 amino acids. V shed 9 bases and J shed 4 bases, with 20 bases lying between them. The part of the CDR3 DNA that was read is TGTGCCAGCCAACCCACATGGGGGCCCCCAGATACG. Translated: CASQPTWGPPDT. The full CDR3 protein reads CASQPTWGPPDTQYF. The whole variable domain, filled in from reference TRBV19 and TRBJ2-3, reads DGGITQSPKYLFRKEGQNVTLSCEQNLNHDAMYWYRQDPGQGLRLIYYSQIVNDFQKGDIAEGYSVSREKKESFPLTVTSAQKNPTAFYLCASQPTWGPPDTQYFGPGTRLTVL.

Details on this clone: The read ends 3 residues shy of where the CDR3 ends; the end is completed using the germline J gene. This chain connects TRBV18 to TRBJ1-2, with 7 bases matching TRBD1. The CDR3 length is 14 residues. V lost 3 bases and J lost 6; bases outside the gene matches: 7. In germline, CDR1 is KGHSH, CDR2 LQKENI. This CDR3 is CASSPTDRLNGYTF. CDR3 bases read: TGTGCCAGCTCACCTACGGACAGGTTGAATGGC.

On this clone itself: The observed sequence ends 3 residues before the CDR3 terminus, with the missing tail filled in from the germline J gene. The rearrangement links TRBV6-2 or TRBV6-3 to TRBJ1-5; no reliable D call. The germline V gene encodes CDR1 MNHEY and CDR2 SVGEGT. V lost 2 bases and J 1 base, leaving 3 bases between the germline ends. The CDR3 loop spans 13 amino acids. The DNA read from the CDR3 is TGTGCCAGCAGTTACCAGAGCAATCAGCCC. This translates into CASSYQSNQP. In full, the CDR3 is CASSYQSNQPQHF.

Points on this clone: The read stops 3 residues short of the end of the CDR3; the missing end is completed from the germline J gene. The chain links TRBV20-1 to TRBJ2-1; 7 bases are shared with TRBD2. From germline, CDR1 is DFQATT and CDR2 SNEGSKA (reference sequence). There are 14 residues in the CDR3. Losses at the gene ends were 2 bases for V and 1 base for J; bases not matched to a gene: 2. The DNA read from the CDR3 is TGCAGTGCTAGACCAGCGGGGTCCTACAATGAG. It codes for CSARPAGSYNE. The whole CDR3 is CSARPAGSYNEQFF.

Note on this clone: With the read ending 3 residues before the CDR3 end, the germline J gene is used to fill in that end. The chain employs TRBV18 and TRBJ2-7; tentatively, D is TRBD2 (9 bases). The germline CDR1 and CDR2 sequences are KGHSH and LQKENI. The CDR3 is 22 amino acids. Between the trimmed V and J ends, which lost 3 bases and 5 bases, there was a span of 38 bases. This CDR3 reads CASSPRTGSTSGGRAWGDEQYF. The sequenced part of the CDR3 DNA is TGTGCCAGCTCACCTCGGACAGGGTCAACTTCCGGCGGGAGGGCCTGGGGCGACGAG.

Comment on this clone: The CDR3 goes on 3 residues after the read ends, and that part is filled in from the germline J gene. The V gene is TRBV7-6, the J gene TRBJ1-2; unclear D gene. Per the germline V gene, CDR1 is SGHVS and CDR2 is FNYEAQ. The V end lost 6 bases, the J end lost 6 bases, and 11 bases lay between the germline ends. This CDR3 is built from 12 residues. The CDR3 DNA, read in part, is TGTGCCAGCAGTGGGTACACAGATGGC. This gives the protein CASSGYTDG. The whole CDR3 is CASSGYTDGYTF.

Concerning this clone: The read finishes 3 residues shy of the CDR3 end, and the germline J gene is used to complete it. The sample contains more than one DNA sequence encoding this CDR3. The V call is TRBV30, the J call TRBJ1-3; no clear D. The V and J ends lost 4 bases and 1 base respectively, with 8 bases between them. This CDR3 has 13 amino acids. CDR1 GTSNPN and CDR2 SVGIG come from the germline V gene (reference sequence). The sequenced part of the CDR3 DNA is TGTGCCTGGACCGCGGATTCTGGAAACACC. This encodes CAWTADSGNT. From start to end, the CDR3 is CAWTADSGNTIYF.

In the case of this clone: Coverage ceases 3 residues before the CDR3 finishes, and the germline J gene fills in the end. The genes are TRBV19 and TRBJ2-7; tentative D call: TRBD1 (6 bases). CDR1 is LNHDA, CDR2 SQIVND, per germline (reference sequence). The germline V and J ends were trimmed by 5 bases and 3 bases, with 14 bases remaining between them. The CDR3 spans 14 residues. CDR3 residues: CASSSTTGLYEQYF. Incomplete CDR3 DNA: TGTGCCAGTAGTTCAACGACAGGCCTCTACGAG.